A selection of T cell receptor beta chains follows, all from one sample in a study of blood T cell repertoires in COVID-19. Measured with immunoSEQ multiplex PCR; TCRdb has only the in-frame clones, and not every one. This sample carries about 300,000 clones, around 92% of them seen once, and the ten largest clones take over 1.5%. What was sequenced was peripheral blood. All receptors derive from a woman aged 25 to 39 with COVID-19, enrolled during active disease. CDR3s include the opening cysteine and the closing phenylalanine or tryptophan. A D gene is named only where the DNA matches it firmly. Size values are once, few and many counts, or a class for expanded clones, and some rows have none.

TRBJ2-1 | TRBD2 | TRBV2 | . | TGTGCCAGCAGAGGACTAGCTATCAATGAGCAGTTCTTC | CASRGLAINEQFF
TRBJ1-2 | . | TRBV4-2 | once | TGTGCCAGCAGCCAGGGGGCCCCCACAGGGATCTATGGCTACACCTTC | CASSQGAPTGIYGYTF
TRBJ2-1 | TRBD1 | TRBV7-2 | . | TGTGCCAGCAGCCGGGACAGGGGGTACTACAATGAGCAGTTCTTC | CASSRDRGYYNEQFF
TRBJ2-3 | TRBD1 | TRBV7-2 | once | TGTGCCAGCAAGTCCGGGACAGGGGTCACAGATACGCAGTATTTT | CASKSGTGVTDTQYF
TRBJ2-5 | TRBD2 | TRBV5-1 | . | TGCGCCAGCCAACTAGCGGGGGTGTCAGAGACCCAGTACTTC | CASQLAGVSETQYF
TRBJ1-1 | . | TRBV5-4 | . | TGTGCCAGCAGTCTACAGGGCAGGAACACTGAAGCTTTCTTT | CASSLQGRNTEAFF
TRBJ1-4 | . | TRBV19 | . | TGTGCCAGTCACCCAGGCAGAACTAATGAAAAACTGTTTTTT | CASHPGRTNEKLFF
TRBJ2-3 | . | TRBV29-1 | . | TGCAGCGTTCGGGACTTAAGGGATACGCAGTATTTT | CSVRDLRDTQYF
TRBJ2-7 | TRBD1 | TRBV11-2 | . | TGTGCCAGCAGCTTAGGGACAGGGGGCTCCTACGAGCAGTACTTC | CASSLGTGGSYEQYF
TRBJ1-4 | TRBD1 | TRBV5-5 | . | TGTGCCAGCAGCTTAACAGGACAGGGGGATGAAAAACTGTTTTTT | CASSLTGQGDEKLFF
TRBJ1-4 | TRBD1 | TRBV4-1 | . | TGCGCCAGCAGCCAACTCGGACAGGGAGGGGGACGGGTGAATGAAAAACTGTTTTTT | CASSQLGQGGGRVNEKLFF
TRBJ2-7 | . | TRBV10-2 | . | TGCGCCAGCAGTGAATGGGAGTCCTACGAGCAGTACTTC | CASSEWESYEQYF
TRBJ1-2 | TRBD1 | TRBV9 | . | TGTGCCAGCAGCTTAACCCCGGGACAGGGTGGTGGCTACACCTTC | CASSLTPGQGGGYTF
TRBJ2-5 | . | TRBV5-1 | few | TGCGCCAGCAGCTTAACTAGCCCCCAAGAGACCCAGTACTTC | CASSLTSPQETQYF
TRBJ2-5 | . | TRBV15 | . | TGTGCCACCACAGACGTGAGGGCTAGCGAGGAGACCCAGTACTTC | CATTDVRASEETQYF
TRBJ1-5 | TRBD1 | TRBV6-5 | . | TGTGCCAGCCGTATGGGACAGGGGGGACAGCCCCAGCATTTT | CASRMGQGGQPQHF
TRBJ2-3 | . | TRBV29-1 | . | TGCAGCGTTTCACTCACAGATACGCAGTATTTT | CSVSLTDTQYF
TRBJ1-1 | . | TRBV7-9 | . | TGTGCCAGCAGCTTATCGGGGGGAGGCACTGAAGCTTTCTTT | CASSLSGGGTEAFF
TRBJ2-3 | TRBD2 | TRBV7-2 | . | TGTGCCAGCAGCAAAACCGGGACTAGTTCAGATACGCAGTATTTT | CASSKTGTSSDTQYF
TRBJ2-1 | . | TRBV10-3 | . | TGTGCCATCAGTGATATGCGGAACGACTACAATGAGCAGTTCTTC | CAISDMRNDYNEQFF
TRBJ1-3 | . | TRBV19 | . | TGTGCCAGTACCCAAGGGGGGGCTGGAAACACCATATATTTT | CASTQGGAGNTIYF
TRBJ1-1 | . | TRBV9 | . | TGTGCCAGCAGCGCCACAAGCAGGGACACTGAAGCTTTCTTT | CASSATSRDTEAFF
TRBJ2-7 | . | TRBV11-2 | . | TGTGCCAGCAGGACTAGTGTGGAGGAGCAGTACTTC | CASRTSVEEQYF
TRBJ2-3 | . | TRBV27 | . | TGTGCCAGCAGTTTTATAATCCCCGTCACAGGGGGGGGGACAGATACGCAGTATTTT | CASSFIIPVTGGGTDTQYF